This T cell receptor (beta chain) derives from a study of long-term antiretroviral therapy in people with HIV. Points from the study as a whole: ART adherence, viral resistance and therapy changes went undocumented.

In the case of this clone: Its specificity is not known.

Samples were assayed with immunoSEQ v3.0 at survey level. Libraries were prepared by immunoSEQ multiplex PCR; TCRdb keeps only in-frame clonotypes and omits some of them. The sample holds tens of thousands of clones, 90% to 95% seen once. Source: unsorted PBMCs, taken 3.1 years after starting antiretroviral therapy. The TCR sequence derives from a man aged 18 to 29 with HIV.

The CDR3 DNA sequence: TGTGCCAGTAGTATGGGTTTGGACTTAGGTGGGATCGAGCAGTACTTC. Amino acid sequence: CASSMGLDLGGIEQYF. This sequence joins TRBV19 and TRBJ2-7; tentatively, D is TRBD2 (5 bases). The CDR3 totals 16 residues. Trimming pared 3 bases from V and 6 bases from J, leaving 21 bases between. Germline V gives CDR1 LNHDA, CDR2 SQIVND (reference sequence). Full variable domain (rest looked up from reference TRBV19 and TRBJ2-7): DGGITQSPKYLFRKEGQNVTLSCEQNLNHDAMYWYRQDPGQGLRLIYYSQIVNDFQKGDIAEGYSVSREKKESFPLTVTSAQKNPTAFYLCASSMGLDLGGIEQYFGPGTRLTVT.